This TCR beta chain was captured in a study of CD8+CD57+ T cells in acquired aplastic anemia. The wider study: DNA from sorted CD4+ and CD8+ cells averaged around 3.5 ug.

This clonotype was observed many times. Its antigen is currently unknown. Study-level results: Sharing between patients and controls was observed for twenty-nine CD8+ CDR3 sequences.

The CDR3 loop spans 13 amino acids. Trimming took off 1 base at V and 5 bases at J, with 7 bases between the two ends. Germline CDR1 is SGHTA and CDR2 is FQGNSA. The study profiled TCR beta VDJ and CDR3 using genomic DNA as template. TCRdb used MiXCR to reprocess the reads, holding one entry per CDR3 protein. The table has about 110,000 distinct CDR3 sequences, 51% seen once. The sequenced sample was sorted CD4+, CD8+, or CD8+CD57+ T cells (not recorded which) from PBMCs. The chain uses TRBV7-2 and TRBJ2-3; no reliable D call. The TCR sequence derives from a human donor in good health, serving as a control. The DNA for the CDR3 is TGTGCCAGCAGCTTAGTACATCGAGATACGCAGTATTTT. Its translation is CASSLVHRDTQYF.